These 30 T cell receptor beta chains were sequenced from one sample in a study of early T cells in non-severe SARS-CoV-2 infection. TCRdb fed the 5' RACE reads into MiXCR, producing one record per CDR3 protein. In the table there are some 50,000 distinct CDR3 sequences, 5.6% of which are singletons. Sequenced sample: whole blood. The receptor source for this set is an adult who was a healthcare worker with PCR-confirmed SARS-CoV-2 infection or an uninfected control (not recorded which).

The rearrangement links TRBV19 to TRBJ2-1; D unclear. The ends were cut back, 5 bases at V and 9 bases at J, with 8 bases in the middle. This CDR3 contains 11 residues. Germline CDR1 LNHDA, CDR2 SQIVND (reference sequence). In DNA, the CDR3 is TGTGCCAGTAGTCTACGGAGTGAGCAGTTCTTC. This gives the protein CASSLRSEQFF.

This clonotype was seen many times. The chain uses TRBV20-1 and TRBJ1-1, with D possibly matching TRBD1 (5 bases). The germline CDR1 and CDR2 sequences are DFQATT and SNEGSKA (reference sequence). The germline V and J ends were trimmed by 6 bases and 8 bases, with 16 bases remaining between them. There are 12 residues in the CDR3. The CDR3 reads CSATRDVLEAFF. As DNA, the CDR3 is TGCAGTGCAACTCGGGACGTGCTCGAAGCTTTCTTT.

This clonotype came up a few times. The chain is built from TRBV5-6 and TRBJ1-2; D remains ambiguous. The germline gives CDR1 SGHDT, CDR2 YYEEEE. V lost 0 bases and J lost 0, with 9 bases in between. The CDR3 is 15 residues long. CDR3 sequence (DNA): TGTGCCAGCAGCTTGGGGACTCTGGCTAACTATGGCTACACCTTC. It yields the protein CASSLGTLANYGYTF.

J is TRBJ2-5 and V is TRBV9; D might be TRBD1 or TRBD2, each matching 5 bases. V lost 3 bases, J lost 5 bases, and 14 bases lay in between. Germline lookup yields CDR1 SGDLS and CDR2 YYNGEE. This CDR3 comprises 14 residues. CDR3 nucleotide sequence: TGTGCCAGCAGCGAGGGGACCGGCGGTGAGACCCAGTACTTC. It codes for CASSEGTGGETQYF.

The sample holds a few counts of this clonotype. Written as DNA, the CDR3 is TGTGCCAGCAGTGTGAAAGGACAGGGGAACACTGAAGCTTTCTTT. Translated, it gives CASSVKGQGNTEAFF. The V call is TRBV2, the J call TRBJ1-1; 8 bases match TRBD1. With 4 bases clipped from V and 1 base from J, the junction kept 5 bases outside the gene matches. Germline V gene lookup returns CDR1 SNHLY and CDR2 FYNNEI. CDR3 size: 15 residues.

This clonotype showed up many times. CDR3 DNA sequence: TGTGCCATCAGTGGACTTCCTGGCTACACCTTC. Amino acid sequence: CAISGLPGYTF. The V call is TRBV10-3, the J call TRBJ1-2; D unresolved. V was shortened by 4 bases and J by 7 bases, with 7 bases between the two germline ends. The CDR3 has 11 amino acids. Germline CDR1 reads ENHRY; CDR2 reads SYGVKD.

This clonotype has at least ten counts. The rearrangement links TRBV5-4 to TRBJ2-5, with 15 bases aligning to TRBD2. From germline, CDR1 is SGHNT and CDR2 YYREEE (reference sequence). Trimming took 4 bases from V and 2 from J; bases not matched to a gene: 3. The CDR3 loop spans 16 amino acids. The CDR3 region has the DNA TGTGCCAGCAGCCGAGGACTAGCGGGGGGGCAAGAGACCCAGTACTTC. It translates to CASSRGLAGGQETQYF.

This clonotype was detected many times. The chain carries TRBV6-5 and TRBJ1-2; D is unclear. The CDR3 runs 13 residues. Trimming took off 3 bases at V and 8 bases at J, with 13 bases between the two ends. Per germline, CDR1 MNHEY and CDR2 SVGAGI. The CDR3 here is CASSYFGVFGYTF. In DNA, the CDR3 is TGTGCCAGCAGTTATTTCGGTGTTTTCGGCTACACCTTC.

This clonotype showed up many times. The gene calls are TRBV18 and TRBJ2-1; 10 bases align to TRBD2. The V and J ends lost 0 bases and 7 bases, in that order; junction bases with no gene match: 3. CDR1 is KGHSH, CDR2 LQKENI, per germline. There are 15 residues in the CDR3. CDR3: CASSPPQTSGNEQFF. The CDR3 coding sequence is TGTGCCAGCTCACCACCTCAGACTAGCGGGAATGAGCAGTTCTTC.

The rearrangement links TRBV20-1 to TRBJ2-7; D may correspond to TRBD1 or TRBD2 (5 bases each). V lost 6 bases, J lost 5 bases, and 20 bases lay in between. From germline, CDR1 is DFQATT and CDR2 SNEGSKA (reference sequence). The CDR3 is 14 residues long. The DNA for the CDR3 is TGCAGTGCCCTTGAGGGGCCCTGGGAGAACGAGCAGTACTTC. Translation: CSALEGPWENEQYF.

The DNA for the CDR3 is TGTGCCTGGAGTTCGGGGAGGGTGGGAGATACGCAGTATTTT. Its protein product is CAWSSGRVGDTQYF. This sequence joins TRBV30 and TRBJ2-3; 7 positions agree with TRBD2. V lost 2 bases and J lost 5; bases outside the gene matches: 7. The germline V gene has CDR1 GTSNPN and CDR2 SVGIG (reference sequence). The CDR3 is made up of 14 amino acids. Based on the CDR3 plus reference TRBV30 and TRBJ2-3, the full variable domain is SQTIHQWPATLVQPVGSPLSLECTVEGTSNPNLYWYRQAAGRGLQLLFYSVGIGQISSEVPQNLSASRPQDRQFILSSKKLLLSDSGFYLCAWSSGRVGDTQYFGPGTRLTVL.

This clonotype came up a few times. V is TRBV29-1 and J is TRBJ2-7; the D gene is possibly TRBD2 (5 bases). Germline V lookup: CDR1 SQVTM, CDR2 ANQGSEA. This CDR3 region has 12 residues. V was clipped by 4 bases and J by 2 bases, with 9 bases between them. The CDR3 loop reads CSVVLGAYEQYF. The CDR3 DNA follows: TGCAGCGTTGTCCTCGGGGCCTACGAGCAGTACTTC.

The sample holds a few counts of this clonotype. J is TRBJ1-4 and V is TRBV5-1; 8 nucleotides agree with TRBD1. CDR3 length: 15 residues. Germline CDR1 SGHRS, CDR2 YFSETQ. Trimming at V came to 3 bases and at J to 9 bases, leaving 10 bases not matched to a gene. The DNA of the CDR3 is TGCGCCAGCAGCTCAAATCAGGGGGCCAAGAAAAAACTGTTTTTT. Translated, it gives CASSSNQGAKKKLFF.

In its sample, this clonotype was seen many times. The chain has TRBV4-1 and TRBJ2-3; 8 bases line up with TRBD2. Germline V gene data show CDR1 as MGHRA and CDR2 as YSYEKL. The CDR3 runs to 14 residues. Losses at the gene ends were 5 bases for V and 4 bases for J; bases not matched to a gene: 5. CDR3: CASSYSGSADTQYF. CDR3 in DNA: TGCGCCAGCAGCTACAGCGGGAGCGCAGATACGCAGTATTTT.

This clonotype was seen repeatedly, ten times or more. V usage is TRBV6-2 or TRBV6-3 and J usage is TRBJ1-2; maybe TRBD1 (5 bases). CDR1 is MNHEY, CDR2 SVGEGT, per germline. CDR3 size: 14 residues. V lost 8 bases and J 4 bases, leaving 17 bases between the germline ends. CDR3 sequence: CASGPSRQTYGYTF. The DNA of the CDR3 is TGTGCCAGCGGACCGAGCCGACAGACCTATGGCTACACCTTC.

V usage is TRBV5-1 and J usage is TRBJ1-3, with D possibly being TRBD1 (5 bases). The CDR3 consists of 16 residues. Germline lookup yields CDR1 SGHRS and CDR2 YFSETQ. V dropped 3 bases and J dropped 2 bases, with 15 bases sitting between them. The CDR3 DNA reads TGCGCCAGCAGCTGGCAACAGGCGTACGCTGGAAACACCATATATTTT. Its protein is CASSWQQAYAGNTIYF.

This clonotype has ten or more counts. V is TRBV20-1 and J is TRBJ2-3; 13 nucleotides match TRBD2. V was pared by 6 bases and J by 4 bases, with 10 bases of the junction left unmatched. Germline CDR1 and CDR2: DFQATT and SNEGSKA (reference sequence). This CDR3 contains 16 residues. In nucleotides, the CDR3 is TGCAGTGCGCTCCTGACTAGCGGGGGGTTGGCAGATACGCAGTATTTT. Protein sequence: CSALLTSGGLADTQYF.

This clonotype has only a few counts. This rearrangement joins TRBV4-3 to TRBJ2-7; TRBD1 matches at 9 bases. The trim removed 4 bases at V and 6 bases at J, leaving 1 base unmatched. Germline values: CDR1 LGHNA, CDR2 YSLEER. The CDR3 spans 12 residues. CDR3 sequence (DNA): TGCGCCAGCAGCCTGGACAGGGGCGAGCAGTACTTC. This gives the protein CASSLDRGEQYF.

This clonotype was counted between two and nine times. The chain joins TRBV29-1 to TRBJ1-1; 11 bases map to TRBD1. The trim removed 6 bases at V and 8 bases at J, leaving 8 bases unmatched. This CDR3 is 13 amino acids long. The V gene's germline CDR1 is SQVTM and CDR2 ANQGSEA. CDR3 loop: CSVVRGDRGEAFF. As DNA, the CDR3 is TGCAGCGTCGTGAGAGGGGACAGGGGGGAAGCTTTCTTT.

This clonotype was counted at least ten times. This chain links TRBV4-3 with TRBJ2-5; D remains ambiguous. Per germline, CDR1 LGHNA and CDR2 YSLEER. The CDR3 loop spans 12 amino acids. V shed 3 bases and J shed 7 bases, with 9 bases lying between them. CDR3 bases: TGCGCCAGCAGCCATTCTAAGGGGACCCAGTACTTC. Translating gives CASSHSKGTQYF.

This clonotype was picked up many times. The chain uses TRBV7-3 and TRBJ1-6; 9 nucleotides match TRBD1. Germline-derived CDR1 and CDR2 are SGHTA and FQGTGA. J lost 9 bases, V lost 4 bases, and 4 bases had no gene match. The CDR3 spans 14 residues. The CDR3 nucleotides read TGTGCCAGCAGCTCCGGACAGGGGATTTCACCCCTCCACTTT. Protein: CASSSGQGISPLHF.

A note on this clonotype: The junction does not match germline at one end; this may be a read error. The chain links TRBV19 to TRBJ2-7; tentatively, D is TRBD2 (6 bases). Germline CDR1 is LNHDA and CDR2 is SQIVND (reference sequence). The CDR3 covers 14 residues. CDR3 sequence reads: CTSSGDGGTYEQYF. The CDR3, as DNA: TGTACCAGTAGTGGGGACGGGGGAACCTACGAGCAGTACTTC.

This clonotype has at least ten counts. This chain uses TRBV18 with TRBJ2-5, with 12 nucleotides matching TRBD2. The CDR3 length is 16 residues. V was pared by 3 bases and J by 2 bases, with 4 bases of the junction left unmatched. CDR1 and CDR2 (germline): KGHSH, LQKENI. The CDR3 nucleotides are TGTGCCAGCTCACCGGTGCTAGCGGGAGGGCAAGAGACCCAGTACTTC. Its translation: CASSPVLAGGQETQYF.

This clonotype was detected ten times or more. The chain recombines TRBV6-4 with TRBJ2-1; a possible D gene is TRBD2 (6 bases). The CDR3 sequence is 15 residues long. Looked up from germline, CDR1 is MRHNA and CDR2 is SNTAGT. Trimming pared 6 bases from V and 6 bases from J, leaving 18 bases between. CDR3 amino acids: CASSKMAGPLNEQFF. In DNA, the CDR3 is TGTGCCAGCAGCAAGATGGCGGGGCCGCTCAATGAGCAGTTCTTC.

This clonotype was seen a handful of times. The chain joins TRBV28 to TRBJ2-6, with D possibly being TRBD1 (5 bases). CDR3 length equals 15 residues. V gave up 5 bases and J gave up 0 bases, with 8 bases separating them. The germline CDR1 and CDR2 sequences are MDHEN and SYDVKM. In DNA form, the CDR3 reads TGTGCCAGCAGTGACAGCCTCTCTGGGGCCAACGTCCTGACTTTC. Amino acids: CASSDSLSGANVLTF.

The V gene is TRBV29-1, the J gene TRBJ2-3, with D possibly being TRBD2 (5 bases). The ends were cut back, 3 bases at V and 4 bases at J, with 8 bases in the middle. There are 12 residues in the CDR3. Germline V gene lookup returns CDR1 SQVTM and CDR2 ANQGSEA. The CDR3 DNA is TGCAGCGTTGATGAGGGTGCAGATACGCAGTATTTT. Amino acids: CSVDEGADTQYF.

Many counts were recorded for this clonotype. The CDR3 is CASSPWLQGLELFF. As DNA, the CDR3 is TGTGCCAGCAGCCCCTGGTTACAAGGGCTTGAGCTGTTTTTT. The chain couples TRBV7-2 to TRBJ2-2; D gene uncertain. Between the trimmed V and J ends, which lost 5 bases and 11 bases, there was a span of 18 bases. The CDR3 runs to 14 residues. In germline, CDR1 is SGHTA, CDR2 FQGNSA.

This clonotype was seen repeatedly, ten times or more. This rearrangement joins TRBV10-3 to TRBJ2-3, with TRBD1 matching over 9 bases. CDR1 ENHRY and CDR2 SYGVKD come from the germline V gene. The length of the CDR3 is 14 residues. The V gene end was trimmed by 6 bases and the J gene end by 4 bases; junction bases not matched to a gene: 5. CDR3: CAIRSGTGSDTQYF. CDR3 DNA sequence: TGTGCCATCAGGTCCGGGACAGGGTCAGATACGCAGTATTTT.

This clonotype was detected ten times or more. The rearrangement links TRBV10-3 to TRBJ1-1; D not certain. The CDR3 sequence is 11 residues long. Germline V gene lookup returns CDR1 ENHRY and CDR2 SYGVKD. V was cut by 3 bases and J by 4 bases, with 3 bases left in between. Here the CDR3 reads CAISEGTEAFF. The CDR3, as DNA: TGTGCCATCAGTGAAGGCACTGAAGCTTTCTTT.

This clonotype was seen many times. The V and J genes are TRBV5-1 and TRBJ2-1, with 9 bases that match TRBD2. The ends lost 3 bases at V and 5 bases at J; junction bases unmatched: 12. The CDR3 length is 17 residues. Per germline, CDR1 SGHRS and CDR2 YFSETQ. The CDR3: CASSSPAEGLADNEQFF. The CDR3 DNA reads TGCGCCAGCAGCTCTCCCGCAGAGGGACTAGCAGACAATGAGCAGTTCTTC.